This is a list of T cell receptor beta chains from one sample in a study of blood T cell repertoires in COVID-19. Profiling relied on immunoSEQ multiplex PCR, and the TCRdb table lists in-frame clones only, not all of them. The profile covers around 250,000 clones, with around 90% appearing a single time and over 4% taken by the ten largest. Material for sequencing was PBMCs or T cells enriched from blood (not recorded which). These receptors originate from a woman younger than 45 with acute COVID-19. Each CDR3 is given with its conserved first and last residue. D genes are given only for firm matches. The size entry is marked missing in some rows and otherwise reads once, few, many or a size class.

clone size	V gene	CDR3 length	D gene	J gene	CDR3 DNA	CDR3 protein
NA	TRBV5-8	16	NA	TRBJ1-4	TGTGCCAGCAGCCCCTACGGCCAGGGTCTGGGTGAAAAACTGTTTTTT	CASSPYGQGLGEKLFF
NA	TRBV7-2	13	NA	TRBJ1-1	TGTGCCAGCAGGCCAAACAGGGTTCCTGAAGCTTTCTTT	CASRPNRVPEAFF
NA	TRBV30	13	NA	TRBJ2-3	TGTGCCTACTCTCGGGGTTCCACAGATACGCAGTATTTT	CAYSRGSTDTQYF
NA	TRBV5-1	14	TRBD1	TRBJ1-1	TGCGCCAGCAGCTTTGGGGACAGGGCGACTGAAGCTTTCTTT	CASSFGDRATEAFF
NA	TRBV3-1/TRBV3-2	15	TRBD1	TRBJ1-4	TGTGCCAGCAGCCAGGGGGGACAGGGAAATGAAAAACTGTTTTTT	CASSQGGQGNEKLFF
NA	TRBV7-9	16	TRBD1	TRBJ1-6	TGTGCCAGCAGCCGAACAGGGGCCATGGGAAATTCACCCCTCCACTTT	CASSRTGAMGNSPLHF
NA	TRBV7-9	15	NA	TRBJ2-2	TGTGCCAGCAGCCCACACGAGGCGAACACCGGGGAGCTGTTTTTT	CASSPHEANTGELFF
few	TRBV10-1	15	TRBD2	TRBJ2-2	TGCGCCAGCAGTGGCTCCGGGAGGGCGTCCGGGGAGCTGTTTTTT	CASSGSGRASGELFF
NA	TRBV5-1	17	TRBD2	TRBJ2-1	TGCGCCAGCAGCCCCTCCCCACTAGCGGTATCCTACAATGAGCAGTTCTTC	CASSPSPLAVSYNEQFF
NA	TRBV29-1	14	TRBD1	TRBJ1-2	TGCAGGGGCGGAGGGGGCGCTTCAGACTATGGCTACACCTTC	CRGGGGASDYGYTF
NA	TRBV5-1	13	TRBD1	TRBJ1-2	TGCGCCAGCAGCTTGGGACAGGGTGACGGCTACACCTTC	CASSLGQGDGYTF
once	TRBV11-2	17	TRBD2	TRBJ2-2	TGTGCCAGCAGCTTAATCCCCCTAGCGGGAGAAACCGGGGAGCTGTTTTTT	CASSLIPLAGETGELFF
NA	TRBV11-2	13	NA	TRBJ2-7	TGTGCCAGCAGCTTGGGACTTACCTCCGAGCAGTACTTC	CASSLGLTSEQYF
few	TRBV19	16	TRBD1	TRBJ2-4	TGTGCCAGTAACCCGGACAGGGGGACGCCCGAAAACATTCAGTACTTC	CASNPDRGTPENIQYF
NA	TRBV11-2	17	NA	TRBJ1-4	TGTGCCAGCAGCGGGGGGTGGTCCGGGACCTCGGCCGAAAAACTGTTTTTT	CASSGGWSGTSAEKLFF
NA	TRBV19	16	NA	TRBJ1-5	TGTGCCAGTAGATTCCGGGACACCCCGGTCAATCAGCCCCAGCATTTT	CASRFRDTPVNQPQHF
NA	TRBV7-9	14	NA	TRBJ1-1	TGTGCCAGCAGCCAGGGACACCAGAACACTGAAGCTTTCTTT	CASSQGHQNTEAFF
NA	TRBV7-8	17	TRBD1	TRBJ2-7	TGTGCCAGCAGCCAATTCCGGGACAGGGGATTGTCCTACGAGCAGTACTTC	CASSQFRDRGLSYEQYF
few	TRBV15	13	NA	TRBJ2-7	TGTGCCACCAGCCCCCGGACAGCCTACGAGCAGTACTTC	CATSPRTAYEQYF
once	TRBV11-3	14	NA	TRBJ2-7	TGTGCCAGCAGCTTTCCTGGACATCTCTACGAGCAGTACTTC	CASSFPGHLYEQYF
NA	TRBV28	18	TRBD1	TRBJ2-7	TGTGCCAGCAGTCCGGCCGGGACAGGGGGCCTTTTGGGCTACGAGCAGTACTTC	CASSPAGTGGLLGYEQYF
NA	TRBV18	12	TRBD1	TRBJ1-1	TGTGCCAGCGCGGGACAGTCGGGTGAAGCTTTCTTT	CASAGQSGEAFF
NA	TRBV18	15	TRBD2	TRBJ2-1	TGTGCCAGCTCACCAGCGGGAGGGCACGACAATGAGCAGTTCTTC	CASSPAGGHDNEQFF
once	TRBV18	14	TRBD1	TRBJ1-2	TGTGCCAGCTCACCAGGGACAGATAACTATGGCTACACCTTC	CASSPGTDNYGYTF
NA	TRBV19	15	NA	TRBJ2-2	TGTGCCAGTGAGAGGTATCTGTCCAACACCGGGGAGCTGTTTTTT	CASERYLSNTGELFF
NA	TRBV12-3/TRBV12-4	13	NA	TRBJ1-3	TGTGCCAGCACATCTGGAGCTGGAAACACCATATATTTT	CASTSGAGNTIYF
NA	TRBV9	12	NA	TRBJ1-1	TGTGCCAGCAGCAATCGGAACACTGAAGCTTTCTTT	CASSNRNTEAFF
NA	TRBV24-1	14	TRBD1	TRBJ2-3	TGTGCCACCAGTGATTTGACAGGGGCAGATACGCAGTATTTT	CATSDLTGADTQYF
NA	TRBV3-1/TRBV3-2	14	NA	TRBJ1-2	TGTGCCAGCAGCCAAGATGCAGGGCCCTATGGCTACACCTTC	CASSQDAGPYGYTF
NA	TRBV4-1	15	NA	TRBJ1-5	TGCGCCAGCAGTCCCGGGGTGGGACTCAATCAGCCCCAGCATTTT	CASSPGVGLNQPQHF
NA	TRBV5-1	13	NA	TRBJ2-4	TGCGCCAGCAGCCCAGGGGACAAAAACATTCAGTACTTC	CASSPGDKNIQYF
NA	TRBV3-1/TRBV3-2	18	TRBD2	TRBJ2-1	TGTGCCAGCAGCTCGGGACTAGCGGAGTCAAGCTCCTACAATGAGCAGTTCTTC	CASSSGLAESSSYNEQFF
NA	TRBV27	18	TRBD2	TRBJ2-2	TGTGCCAGCACGCCGTTTTATGCGGGAGGCTCGAACACCGGGGAGCTGTTTTTT	CASTPFYAGGSNTGELFF
NA	TRBV4-3	15	NA	TRBJ1-5	TGCGCCAGCAGCCAAGAGGCCAACTCAGCGCAGCCCCAGCATTTT	CASSQEANSAQPQHF
NA	TRBV4-1	17	TRBD1	TRBJ2-6	TGCGCCAGCAGGTCCGGGACAGGGGGCTCTGGGGCCAACGTCCTGACTTTC	CASRSGTGGSGANVLTF
NA	TRBV7-9	13	NA	TRBJ1-2	TGTGCCAGCAGCTTAGGTTCAGGGGATGGCTACACCTTC	CASSLGSGDGYTF
NA	TRBV5-1	13	NA	TRBJ1-1	TGCGCCAGCAGCGCAGACATGAACACTGAAGCTTTCTTT	CASSADMNTEAFF
NA	TRBV7-2	15	NA	TRBJ2-3	TGTGCCAGCAGCTCCATGGACTCAGCGCCAGATACGCAGTATTTT	CASSSMDSAPDTQYF
NA	TRBV27	18	NA	TRBJ2-3	TGTGCCAGCAGTTCGATCCTACGGAGTTATCAATTAGTAGATACGCAGTATTTT	CASSSILRSYQLVDTQYF
NA	TRBV25-1	15	NA	TRBJ2-2	TGTGCCAGCATGTCCGGGACTTCGAACACCGGGGAGCTGTTTTTT	CASMSGTSNTGELFF
NA	TRBV4-3	17	TRBD1	TRBJ1-5	TGCGCCAGCAGCCAAGATCATCGGACAGGGTGGAATCAGCCCCAGCATTTT	CASSQDHRTGWNQPQHF
NA	TRBV15	15	NA	TRBJ2-3	TGTGCCACCAGCAGCCCCAGGACAGCCACAGATACGCAGTATTTT	CATSSPRTATDTQYF
once	TRBV28	14	NA	TRBJ2-7	TGTGCCAGCAGTTGGGGCCCCTATGGCTACGAGCAGTACTTC	CASSWGPYGYEQYF
few	TRBV4-1	15	TRBD2	TRBJ2-7	TGCGCCAGCAGCCAGAGACTAGCGGACCCCTACGAGCAGTACTTC	CASSQRLADPYEQYF
once	TRBV11-2	17	NA	TRBJ2-3	TGTGCCAGCAGCTTAGATATTGACAGAAGGAGCACAGATACGCAGTATTTT	CASSLDIDRRSTDTQYF
NA	TRBV28	13	TRBD1	TRBJ2-2	TGTGCCAGCAGTAGGACAGGCACCGGGGAGCTGTTTTTT	CASSRTGTGELFF
NA	TRBV12-3/TRBV12-4	13	NA	TRBJ2-1	TGTGCCAGCGGCGGGACTTCCTACAATGAGCAGTTCTTC	CASGGTSYNEQFF
NA	TRBV30	15	NA	TRBJ1-4	TGTGCCTGGAGTTCAGAGTCTGGGTCTAGAGAAAAACTGTTTTTT	CAWSSESGSREKLFF
few	TRBV4-3	17	TRBD2	TRBJ2-3	TGCGCCAGCAGCCCCTCCTTCGGGACTAGCGACACAGATACGCAGTATTTT	CASSPSFGTSDTDTQYF
NA	TRBV9	13	NA	TRBJ1-1	TGTGCCAGCAGCGTAGGCCCGACAGGTGAAGCTTTCTTT	CASSVGPTGEAFF